This note documents a single T cell receptor (beta chain) sequence. The antigen is not known. After removal of 6 bases from V and 6 bases from J, the junction contained 2 bases not matched to a gene. Per the germline V gene, CDR1 is SNHLY and CDR2 is FYNNEI. The CDR3 has 11 amino acids. Vbeta (60) and Jbeta (13) primers were used in the PCR. The repertoire was sequenced with immunoSEQ multiplex PCR; TCRdb's copy has only in-frame clones and lacks some. The sample has roughly 60,000 clones. This entry comes from a study of cytomegalovirus exposure and HLA in healthy donors. On the study more broadly: Early on, a data release was issued that held 65 million to 100 million unique TCRs from HLA-typed donors. Study findings and constraints: When presence/absence was analysed, sequencing depth was taken to be roughly uniform across donors. Some V segments, including TRBV6-2 and TRBV6-3, were excluded as indistinguishable. Associated with cytomegalovirus, according to the listing, were around 160 TCR beta chains.

V is TRBV2 and J is TRBJ2-7; 7 nucleotides match TRBD1. Source material: PBMCs. This sequence originates from a woman in her late teens or twenties in good health and CMV-seronegative. DNA for the CDR3: TGTGCCAGCAGACGGACAGGCGAGCAGTACTTC. Protein product: CASRRTGEQYF.